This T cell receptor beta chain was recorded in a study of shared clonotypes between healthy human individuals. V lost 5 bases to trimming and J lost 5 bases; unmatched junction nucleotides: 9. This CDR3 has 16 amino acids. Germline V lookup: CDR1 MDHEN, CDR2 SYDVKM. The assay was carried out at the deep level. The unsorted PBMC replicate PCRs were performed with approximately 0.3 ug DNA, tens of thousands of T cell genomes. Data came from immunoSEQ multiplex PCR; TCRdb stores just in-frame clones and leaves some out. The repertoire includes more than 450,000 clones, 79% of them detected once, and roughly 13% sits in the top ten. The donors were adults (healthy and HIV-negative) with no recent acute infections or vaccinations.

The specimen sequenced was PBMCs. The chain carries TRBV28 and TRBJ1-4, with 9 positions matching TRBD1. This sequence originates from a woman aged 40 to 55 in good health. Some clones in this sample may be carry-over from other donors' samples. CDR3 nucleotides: TGTGCCAGCAGTGCTCCTCGGACAGGGGACAATGAAAAACTGTTTTTT. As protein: CASSAPRTGDNEKLFF.